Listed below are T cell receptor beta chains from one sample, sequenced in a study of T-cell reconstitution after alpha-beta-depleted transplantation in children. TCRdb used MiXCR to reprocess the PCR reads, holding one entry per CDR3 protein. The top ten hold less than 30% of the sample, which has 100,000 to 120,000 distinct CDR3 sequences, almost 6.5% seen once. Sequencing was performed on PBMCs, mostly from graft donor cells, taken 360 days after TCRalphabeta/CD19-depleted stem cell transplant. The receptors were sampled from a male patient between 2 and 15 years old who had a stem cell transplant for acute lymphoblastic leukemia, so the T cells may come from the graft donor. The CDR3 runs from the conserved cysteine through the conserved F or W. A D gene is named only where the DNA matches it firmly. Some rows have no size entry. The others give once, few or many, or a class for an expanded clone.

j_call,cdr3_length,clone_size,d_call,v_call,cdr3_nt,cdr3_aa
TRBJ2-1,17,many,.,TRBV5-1,TGCGCCAGCGCAGCTGGTAGAGGACCTATCCCTGCCAATGAGCAGTTCTTC,CASAAGRGPIPANEQFF
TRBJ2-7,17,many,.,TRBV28,TGTGCCAGCAGTTCCCTCGGGGTAGGGCCTATGCACTTAGAGCAGTACTTC,CASSSLGVGPMHLEQYF
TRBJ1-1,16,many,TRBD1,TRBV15,TGTGCCACCAGCGTGGGACAGGTGATCAAGGACACTGAAGCTTTCTTT,CATSVGQVIKDTEAFF
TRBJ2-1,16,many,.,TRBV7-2,TGTGCCAGCAGCTTAAGGCCCCTAGTAGCCTACAATGAGCAGTTCTTC,CASSLRPLVAYNEQFF
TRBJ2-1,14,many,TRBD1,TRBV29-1,TGCAGCGTTGATACCGGACAGGGGGGACCGGAGCAGTTCTTC,CSVDTGQGGPEQFF
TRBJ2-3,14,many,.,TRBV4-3,TGCGCCAGCAGCCAGATAGGTAACACAGATACGCAGTATTTT,CASSQIGNTDTQYF
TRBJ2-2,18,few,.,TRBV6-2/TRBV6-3,TGTGCCAGCAGTTACTCGTTCAGGTCAGAGTGGGACACCGGGGAGCTGTTTTTT,CASSYSFRSEWDTGELFF
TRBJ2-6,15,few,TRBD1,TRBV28,TGTGCCAGCAGTCAAGCGACAGGGGGGGCCAACGTCCTGACTTTC,CASSQATGGANVLTF
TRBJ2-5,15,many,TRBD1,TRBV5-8,TGTGCCAGCAGCTTGGGGTTCGGGACAGAAGAGACCCAGTACTTC,CASSLGFGTEETQYF
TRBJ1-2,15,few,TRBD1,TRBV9,TGTGCCAGCAGCGTCTCCTCGACAGGGGCCTATGGCTACACCTTC,CASSVSSTGAYGYTF
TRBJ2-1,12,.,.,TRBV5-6,TGTGCCAGCAGCCACTGGCCGAATGAGCAGTTCTTC,CASSHWPNEQFF
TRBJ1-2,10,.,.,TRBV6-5,TGTGCCAGCAGGGGAACAGCGCTTACCTTC,CASRGTALTF
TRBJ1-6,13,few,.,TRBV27,TGTGCCAGCCGCTGGGGGGGAGATTCACCCCTCCACTTT,CASRWGGDSPLHF
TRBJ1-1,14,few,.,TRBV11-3,TGTGCCAGCAGCTTAGGTCGTCAGAACACTGAAGCTTTCTTT,CASSLGRQNTEAFF
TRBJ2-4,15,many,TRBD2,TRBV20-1,TGCAGTGCTAGAGTTAGCGGGAGTTCGGAAAACATTCAGTACTTC,CSARVSGSSENIQYF
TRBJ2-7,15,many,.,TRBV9,TGTGCCAGCAGCCCTTCAGCGGGTCCCTCCTACGAGCAGTACTTC,CASSPSAGPSYEQYF